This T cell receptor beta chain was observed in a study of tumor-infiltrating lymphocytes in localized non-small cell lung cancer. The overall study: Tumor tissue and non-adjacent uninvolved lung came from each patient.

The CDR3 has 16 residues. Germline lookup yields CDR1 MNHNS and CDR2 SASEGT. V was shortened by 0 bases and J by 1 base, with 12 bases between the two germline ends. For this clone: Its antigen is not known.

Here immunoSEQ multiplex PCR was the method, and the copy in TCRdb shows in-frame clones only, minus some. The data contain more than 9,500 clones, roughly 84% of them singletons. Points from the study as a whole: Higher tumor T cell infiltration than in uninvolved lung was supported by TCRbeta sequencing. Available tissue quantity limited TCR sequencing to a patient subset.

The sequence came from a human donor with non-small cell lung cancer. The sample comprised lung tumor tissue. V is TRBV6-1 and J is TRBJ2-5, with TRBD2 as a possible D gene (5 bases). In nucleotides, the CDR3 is TGTGCCAGCAGTGAAGCGACGTGGAGGTCCCAAGAGACCCAGTACTTC. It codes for CASSEATWRSQETQYF.